A selection of T cell receptor beta chains follows, all from one sample in a study of T cell responses to AZD1222 COVID-19 vaccine. Produced via immunoSEQ multiplex PCR; TCRdb's table is partial and in-frame only. The sample yields about 97,000 clones, roughly 90% seen once. The sample consisted of peripheral blood, taken on day 0 of AZD1222 vaccination. Every receptor here comes from an adult in good health. CDR3s include the opening cysteine and the closing phenylalanine or tryptophan. The order of the fields is clone size, V gene, D gene, J gene, CDR3 DNA, CDR3 protein. A D gene is named only where the DNA matches it firmly. The size field is filled for only some rows; it gives once, few, many or a size class.

clone_size: .; v_call: TRBV11-3; d_call: .; j_call: TRBJ2-3; cdr3_nt: TGTGCCAGCAGCTTAGACACGCGGCAAGATACGCAGTATTTT; cdr3_aa: CASSLDTRQDTQYF
clone_size: .; v_call: TRBV19; d_call: TRBD1; j_call: TRBJ1-5; cdr3_nt: TGTGCCAGTAGGAGGACAGGGGACAATCAGCCCCAGCATTTT; cdr3_aa: CASRRTGDNQPQHF
clone_size: .; v_call: TRBV19; d_call: .; j_call: TRBJ2-3; cdr3_nt: TGTGCCAGTAGTATGTGGCAGGGGTCAATAGATACGCAGTATTTT; cdr3_aa: CASSMWQGSIDTQYF
clone_size: .; v_call: TRBV19; d_call: .; j_call: TRBJ2-1; cdr3_nt: TGTGCCAGTAGTATAAGGGCTAGCGCAGAGGGCCTGACGCAGTTCTTC; cdr3_aa: CASSIRASAEGLTQFF
clone_size: .; v_call: TRBV10-3; d_call: .; j_call: TRBJ1-4; cdr3_nt: TGTGCCATCAGTGAGTATAGGGCCAGAACTAATGAAAAACTGTTTTTT; cdr3_aa: CAISEYRARTNEKLFF
clone_size: .; v_call: TRBV19; d_call: TRBD1; j_call: TRBJ1-2; cdr3_nt: TGTGCCAGTAGTATAGAAGGGACAGGGAACTATGGCTACACCTTC; cdr3_aa: CASSIEGTGNYGYTF
clone_size: .; v_call: TRBV4-1; d_call: TRBD1; j_call: TRBJ2-4; cdr3_nt: TGCGCCAGCAGCGAAAACAGGGGTGGCAAAAACATTCAGTACTTC; cdr3_aa: CASSENRGGKNIQYF
clone_size: .; v_call: TRBV7-3; d_call: .; j_call: TRBJ1-1; cdr3_nt: TGTGCCAGCAGCTTTAGTAGGGGAACTGAAGCTTTCTTT; cdr3_aa: CASSFSRGTEAFF
clone_size: .; v_call: TRBV6-5; d_call: TRBD2; j_call: TRBJ2-7; cdr3_nt: TGTGCCAGCAGTTACTCGAAAAATCGGGGGGACTACGAGCAGTACTTC; cdr3_aa: CASSYSKNRGDYEQYF
clone_size: .; v_call: TRBV27; d_call: TRBD1; j_call: TRBJ1-2; cdr3_nt: TGTGCCAGCAGTGCGACAGGGGGCTACTACACCTTC; cdr3_aa: CASSATGGYYTF
clone_size: .; v_call: TRBV5-1; d_call: .; j_call: TRBJ1-2; cdr3_nt: TGCGCCAGCAGCTTGATAACGCCGGACCCTGGCTACACCTTC; cdr3_aa: CASSLITPDPGYTF
clone_size: .; v_call: TRBV29-1; d_call: .; j_call: TRBJ1-2; cdr3_nt: TGCAGCGTTGAAGGCCTTAATGGCTACACCTTC; cdr3_aa: CSVEGLNGYTF
clone_size: once; v_call: TRBV6-1; d_call: .; j_call: TRBJ1-5; cdr3_nt: TGTGCCAGCAGTGAAACAAATCAGCCCCAGCATTTT; cdr3_aa: CASSETNQPQHF
clone_size: .; v_call: TRBV11-1; d_call: .; j_call: TRBJ2-3; cdr3_nt: TGTGCCAGCAGCTCCGGGACTTCCCTCACAGATACGCAGTATTTT; cdr3_aa: CASSSGTSLTDTQYF
clone_size: few; v_call: TRBV18; d_call: .; j_call: TRBJ1-2; cdr3_nt: TGTGCCAGCTCACCAGCAGGGCAAGCTAACTATGGCTACACCTTC; cdr3_aa: CASSPAGQANYGYTF
clone_size: .; v_call: TRBV30; d_call: .; j_call: TRBJ2-5; cdr3_nt: TGTGCCCGTACCGCGGCGGACCAAGAGACCCAGTACTTC; cdr3_aa: CARTAADQETQYF
clone_size: .; v_call: TRBV4-1; d_call: .; j_call: TRBJ2-7; cdr3_nt: TGCGCCAGCAGCCAAGTAAATAGCGAGCAGTACTTC; cdr3_aa: CASSQVNSEQYF
clone_size: .; v_call: TRBV16; d_call: .; j_call: TRBJ1-4; cdr3_nt: TGTGCCAGCAGCACTCAAGAGAATGAAAAACTGTTTTTT; cdr3_aa: CASSTQENEKLFF
clone_size: .; v_call: TRBV18; d_call: TRBD1; j_call: TRBJ2-7; cdr3_nt: TGTGCCAGCTCACCACTGATGGACAGGGGCAACGAGCAGTACTTC; cdr3_aa: CASSPLMDRGNEQYF
clone_size: .; v_call: TRBV28; d_call: .; j_call: TRBJ1-1; cdr3_nt: TGTGCCAGCAGTGCTCGGGGACGGATATCCACTGAAGCTTTCTTT; cdr3_aa: CASSARGRISTEAFF
clone_size: few; v_call: TRBV7-6; d_call: .; j_call: TRBJ1-3; cdr3_nt: TGTGCCAGCAGCTTAGGAGGGGGGCCTGGAAACACCATATATTTT; cdr3_aa: CASSLGGGPGNTIYF
clone_size: .; v_call: TRBV2; d_call: .; j_call: TRBJ2-3; cdr3_nt: TGTGCCAGCAGTGGGTTTGATACGCAGTATTTT; cdr3_aa: CASSGFDTQYF
clone_size: .; v_call: TRBV3-1/TRBV3-2; d_call: .; j_call: TRBJ1-1; cdr3_nt: TGTGCCAGCAGCCGCCGGGGACAGAACACTGAAGCTTTCTTT; cdr3_aa: CASSRRGQNTEAFF
clone_size: .; v_call: TRBV28; d_call: .; j_call: TRBJ2-1; cdr3_nt: TGTGCCAGCAGCTCCGGGACATTGTGGAATGAGCAGTTCTTC; cdr3_aa: CASSSGTLWNEQFF
clone_size: many; v_call: TRBV5-4; d_call: .; j_call: TRBJ1-1; cdr3_nt: TGTGCCAGCAGCTTGGGGGGGAACACTGAAGCTTTCTTT; cdr3_aa: CASSLGGNTEAFF
clone_size: .; v_call: TRBV28; d_call: TRBD2; j_call: TRBJ2-1; cdr3_nt: TGTGCCAGCAGTTTGACAGCCCGACTAGCCGGTTCCGAGCAGTTCTTC; cdr3_aa: CASSLTARLAGSEQFF
clone_size: once; v_call: TRBV7-9; d_call: .; j_call: TRBJ2-1; cdr3_nt: TGTGCCAGCAGCTTCCCACCTGGCAATGAGCAGTTCTTC; cdr3_aa: CASSFPPGNEQFF
clone_size: few; v_call: TRBV28; d_call: TRBD2; j_call: TRBJ2-3; cdr3_nt: TGTGCCAGCACTGAGCGGGAGCGTGATACGCAGTATTTT; cdr3_aa: CASTERERDTQYF